This T cell receptor (beta chain) was recorded in a study of cytomegalovirus exposure and HLA in healthy donors. Primers included in the PCR were 60 Vbeta and 13 Jbeta primers. TCRdb's copy holds only in-frame clones and misses some; the assay was immunoSEQ multiplex PCR. The table has over 110,000 clones, 70% to 80% seen once. Germline CDR1 and CDR2: SNHLY and FYNNEI. Trimming pared 0 bases from V and 3 bases from J, leaving 8 bases between. The CDR3 is made up of 15 amino acids. This clone was counted between two and nine times. The chain joins TRBV2 to TRBJ2-2; D gene unclear. Material: PBMCs. The receptor was derived from a woman aged 40 to 55 in good health and CMV-seropositive. This CDR3 is CASSEADFYTGELFF. The CDR3 DNA reads as TGTGCCAGCAGTGAAGCCGACTTTTACACCGGGGAGCTGTTTTTT. Filled out from reference TRBV2 and TRBJ2-2, the complete variable domain reads EPEVTQTPSHQVTQMGQEVILRCVPISNHLYFYWYRQILGQKVEFLVSFYNNEISEKSEIFDDQFSVERPDGSNFTLKIRSTKLEDSAMYFCASSEADFYTGELFFGEGSRLTVL.